Below are 25 T cell receptor beta chains sequenced from a single sample in a study of T cell changes during pregnancy in multiple sclerosis (dated by TCRdb to between 2018 and 2020). The library was obtained by the immunoSEQ multiplex PCR assay. TCRdb retrieved this table from immuneACCESS and kept in-frame rearrangements only. Not all clones are present; in checked studies, unresolved V genes account for under half, and no reason is known for the remainder. The sample table shows around 70,000 clones, and more than 90% are seen once. The ten largest clones add up to 3.7% of the sample. Material: peripheral blood, obtained after pregnancy. The receptor source for this set is a female donor in good health, enrolled as a control in a pregnancy study.

CDR3 loop: CASSVVGVGGGLIDTQYF. As DNA, the CDR3 is TGTGCCAGCAGCGTAGTCGGGGTCGGGGGGGGCTTGATAGATACGCAGTATTTT. This chain connects TRBV9 to TRBJ2-3; TRBD2 agrees at 8 bases. The CDR3 consists of 18 residues. V dropped 0 bases and J dropped 5; count of bases not matched to a gene: 14. CDR1 is SGDLS, CDR2 YYNGEE, per germline.

J is TRBJ2-2 and V is TRBV4-2, with 8 bases identical to TRBD1. The V segment lost 4 bases and the J segment 1 base; nucleotides outside the gene matches: 2. CDR1 LGHNA and CDR2 YNFKEQ come from the germline V gene. The CDR3 loop spans 15 amino acids. CDR3: CASSLGQVNTGELFF. In DNA form, the CDR3 reads TGTGCCAGCAGCCTGGGACAGGTGAACACCGGGGAGCTGTTTTTT.

The chain is built from TRBV27 and TRBJ1-5; 7 bases align to TRBD1. V lost 5 bases and J lost 9; bases outside the gene matches: 13. Germline V gene sequence: CDR1 MNHEY, CDR2 SMNVEV (reference sequence). This CDR3 has 15 amino acids. The CDR3 sequence: CASSTTGAPGRPQHF. CDR3 in DNA: TGTGCCAGCAGTACCACAGGGGCCCCGGGGAGGCCCCAGCATTTT.

This clone was found once. The rearrangement uses TRBV5-1 and TRBJ2-1; maybe TRBD2 (5 bases). Looked up from germline, CDR1 is SGHRS and CDR2 is YFSETQ. The CDR3 sequence is 15 residues long. V was pared by 0 bases and J by 2 bases, with 9 bases between. In DNA form, the CDR3 reads TGCGCCAGCAGCTTGGTTCGAGGGCCCTACAATGAGCAGTTCTTC. Translation: CASSLVRGPYNEQFF.

The genes are TRBV15 and TRBJ1-5; the D gene is possibly TRBD1 (5 bases). V lost 2 bases, J lost 3 bases, and 11 bases lay in between. The germline V gene has CDR1 LNHNV and CDR2 YYDKDF (reference sequence). The CDR3 extends over 15 amino acids. The CDR3 sequence: CATSRRQGVNQPQHF. DNA for the CDR3: TGTGCCACCAGCAGAAGGCAGGGCGTCAATCAGCCCCAGCATTTT.

V usage is TRBV5-6 and J usage is TRBJ1-1; tentatively, D is TRBD1 (5 bases). This CDR3 has 17 amino acids. Germline values: CDR1 SGHDT, CDR2 YYEEEE. The V end was cut by 0 bases, the J end by 0 bases, with 15 bases between. The DNA for the CDR3 is TGTGCCAGCAGCTTGGGGGGGGGACGGGGAATGAACACTGAAGCTTTCTTT. Protein sequence: CASSLGGGRGMNTEAFF.

This chain connects TRBV7-2 to TRBJ2-1; tentative D call: TRBD2 (5 bases). The CDR3 spans 16 residues. Germline assignment: CDR1 SGHTA and CDR2 FQGNSA. The ends were cut back, 2 bases at V and 0 bases at J, with 11 bases in the middle. The CDR3: CASSLSVGSSYNEQFF. The DNA of the CDR3 is TGTGCCAGCAGCTTATCAGTGGGGAGCTCCTACAATGAGCAGTTCTTC.

This chain connects TRBV7-2 to TRBJ2-1; 8 nucleotides agree with TRBD2. The CDR3 spans 15 residues. Germline-derived CDR1 and CDR2 are SGHTA and FQGNSA. With 5 bases clipped from V and 3 bases from J, the junction kept 6 bases outside the gene matches. DNA of the CDR3: TGTGCCAGCAGCCCCGAACTAGCGGACTACAATGAGCAGTTCTTC. Protein sequence: CASSPELADYNEQFF.

CDR3 sequence reads: CASSYEPTGPSYEQYF. DNA of the CDR3: TGTGCCAGCAGTTACGAACCCACAGGGCCCTCCTACGAGCAGTACTTC. The gene calls are TRBV6-5 and TRBJ2-7; D perhaps matches TRBD1 (6 bases). The V and J ends lost 2 bases and 0 bases respectively, with 14 bases between them. The CDR3 has 16 residues. Germline CDR1 and CDR2: MNHEY and SVGAGI.

The chain joins TRBV19 to TRBJ1-4; 8 positions agree with TRBD1. There are 18 residues in the CDR3. Germline loops: CDR1 LNHDA, CDR2 SQIVND (reference sequence). V shed 0 bases, J shed 8 bases, and the junction held 14 bases outside the gene matches. The CDR3 spells CASSIDATGDARLEKLFF. CDR3 DNA: TGTGCCAGTAGTATAGACGCGACAGGGGATGCCCGGTTGGAAAAACTGTTTTTT.

The chain employs TRBV7-9 and TRBJ2-1; 10 bases match TRBD2. The V gene's germline CDR1 is SEHNR and CDR2 FQNEAQ (reference sequence). J was trimmed by 3 bases and V by 5 bases; bases with no gene match: 4. CDR3 length equals 15 residues. CDR3 region: CASSPGLAHYNEQFF. For the CDR3, the DNA is TGTGCCAGCAGCCCGGGACTAGCGCACTACAATGAGCAGTTCTTC.

The chain employs TRBV5-1 and TRBJ2-1; 10 bases are shared with TRBD2. The germline CDR1 and CDR2 sequences are SGHRS and YFSETQ. There are 14 residues in the CDR3. V shed 5 bases, J shed 7 bases, and the junction held 6 bases outside the gene matches. The CDR3 sequence: CASRSGRAENEQFF. CDR3 sequence (DNA): TGCGCCAGCAGAAGCGGGAGGGCTGAAAATGAGCAGTTCTTC.

This clone has only a few counts. V and J are TRBV19 and TRBJ2-7; TRBD1 is a possible D gene (6 bases). V dropped 8 bases and J dropped 1 base, with 18 bases sitting between them. In germline, CDR1 is LNHDA, CDR2 SQIVND (reference sequence). The CDR3 covers 15 residues. The CDR3 region is CASPIQGRKSYEQYF. The CDR3 region has the DNA TGTGCCAGTCCGATCCAGGGGCGAAAGTCCTACGAGCAGTACTTC.

V and J are TRBV27 and TRBJ2-1; TRBD2 agrees at 9 bases. The CDR3 extends over 15 amino acids. The junction had 6 bases not matched to a gene; V was cut back by 2 bases and J by 7 bases. Germline V gene data show CDR1 as MNHEY and CDR2 as SMNVEV (reference sequence). The CDR3 protein is CASSLGASGMNEQFF. For the CDR3, the DNA is TGTGCCAGCAGTTTAGGGGCTAGCGGGATGAATGAGCAGTTCTTC.

This chain connects TRBV7-8 to TRBJ1-1; no clear D. The CDR3 runs 15 residues. Trimming removed 1 base from V and 1 base from J, with 10 bases in between. Germline CDR1 and CDR2: SGHVS and FQNEAQ. CDR3 sequence: CASSLGRRRNTEAFF. For the CDR3, the DNA is TGTGCCAGCAGCTTAGGGAGAAGGAGGAACACTGAAGCTTTCTTT.

This clone was counted a single time. V gene TRBV7-9 combines with J gene TRBJ2-3, with TRBD2 matching 10 bases. With 2 bases clipped from V and 4 bases from J, the junction kept 6 bases outside the gene matches. This CDR3 spans 16 amino acids. The germline CDR1 and CDR2 sequences are SEHNR and FQNEAQ (reference sequence). The CDR3 spells CASSLTLAGDSDTQYF. The DNA for the CDR3 is TGTGCCAGCAGCTTAACGCTAGCGGGAGACTCAGATACGCAGTATTTT. Drawing the rest from reference TRBV7-9 and TRBJ2-3, the complete variable domain is DTGVSQNPRHKITKRGQNVTFRCDPISEHNRLYWYRQTLGQGPEFLTYFQNEAQLEKSRLLSDRFSAERPKGSFSTLEIQRTEQGDSAMYLCASSLTLAGDSDTQYFGPGTRLTVL.

The J gene is TRBJ2-7, the V gene TRBV4-3, with TRBD2 matching 7 bases. The germline V gene encodes CDR1 LGHNA and CDR2 YSLEER. J gave up 2 bases and V 4 bases, and 11 bases lay outside the gene matches. This CDR3 has 16 residues. Here the CDR3 reads CASSRHFTSVTYEQYF. CDR3 in DNA: TGCGCCAGCAGCCGCCATTTTACTAGCGTAACCTACGAGCAGTACTTC.

The V gene is TRBV10-1, the J gene TRBJ2-1, with 11 bases that match TRBD2. With 1 base clipped from V and 5 bases from J, the junction kept 7 bases outside the gene matches. The CDR3 sequence is 17 residues long. CDR1 is WNHNN and CDR2 is SYGVQD in the germline V gene (reference sequence). CDR3 DNA sequence: TGCGCCAGCAGTGAGTTCTTGCCGGGACTAGCGGACAATGAGCAGTTCTTC. Its protein product is CASSEFLPGLADNEQFF.

The chain links TRBV11-2 to TRBJ1-6; TRBD1 aligns across 9 bases. Germline-derived CDR1 and CDR2 are SGHAT and FQNNGV. The CDR3 consists of 15 residues. Trimming cost V 5 bases and J 9 bases; bases outside gene matches: 8. As DNA, the CDR3 is TGTGCCAGCAGCGTACCGGGACAGGGCCGTTCACCCCTCCACTTT. This translates into CASSVPGQGRSPLHF.

This clone has just a few counts. This rearrangement joins TRBV29-1 to TRBJ2-5; maybe TRBD2 (6 bases). Trimming removed 7 bases at V and 1 base at J, with 10 bases between. Germline V gives CDR1 SQVTM, CDR2 ANQGSEA. CDR3 length equals 12 residues. For the CDR3, the DNA is TGCAGCGCGGGAGCCCTCCAAGAGACCCAGTACTTC. It yields the protein CSAGALQETQYF.

The chain uses TRBV6-5 and TRBJ2-3, with a weak D call TRBD1 (7 bases). The CDR3 totals 16 residues. CDR1 and CDR2 (germline): MNHEY, SVGAGI. The V end was cut by 0 bases, the J end by 4 bases, with 14 bases between. This chain's CDR3 is CASSYSRRGPPDTQYF. As DNA, the CDR3 is TGTGCCAGCAGTTACTCGAGGAGGGGGCCCCCAGATACGCAGTATTTT.

This chain links TRBV19 with TRBJ1-5, with 7 bases identical to TRBD1. Germline V lookup: CDR1 LNHDA, CDR2 SQIVND (reference sequence). The CDR3 totals 17 residues. J lost 4 bases, V lost 3 bases, and 12 bases had no gene match. This chain's CDR3 is CASSMTLGQVLNQPQHF. The DNA of the CDR3 is TGTGCCAGTAGTATGACCCTAGGACAGGTTTTGAATCAGCCCCAGCATTTT.

The CDR3 DNA is TGCGCCAGCAGAGAACAAGACGGCCCTAGCTCCTATAATTCACCCCTCCACTTT. Its protein is CASREQDGPSSYNSPLHF. J is TRBJ1-6 and V is TRBV5-1; D not certain. CDR1 is SGHRS and CDR2 is YFSETQ in the germline V gene. The ends were cut back, 5 bases at V and 0 bases at J, with 18 bases in the middle. This CDR3 is built from 18 residues.

The chain couples TRBV7-2 to TRBJ2-5; 11 nucleotides match TRBD2. V shed 2 bases and J 2 bases; nucleotides not matched to a gene: 10. The V gene's germline CDR1 is SGHTA and CDR2 FQGNSA. This CDR3 is built from 18 residues. DNA of the CDR3: TGTGCCAGCAGCTTAACTGGTAGCGGGGGGGGAAATCAAGAGACCCAGTACTTC. Residues: CASSLTGSGGGNQETQYF.

The V gene is TRBV28, the J gene TRBJ2-7; D is undetermined. The ends were cut back, 2 bases at V and 5 bases at J, with 7 bases in the middle. From germline, CDR1 is MDHEN and CDR2 SYDVKM. The CDR3 covers 12 residues. CDR3 sequence: CASSLGADEQYF. The CDR3 nucleotides read TGTGCCAGCAGTTTAGGCGCGGACGAGCAGTACTTC.